The 9 T cell receptor beta chains listed next were all sequenced from one sample in a study of vaccination effects on CD4 cells after COVID-19. Clones were sequenced by immunoSEQ multiplex PCR, and TCRdb holds only the in-frame ones, with some missing. The table has 35,000 to 55,000 clones, less than 85% seen once. Subsequent to a culture period of less than twelve days, CD4+ T cells were isolated. This individual contracted SARS-CoV-2 between March and December 2020, as verified by PCR. Vaccine administered to participants consisted of two doses of either BNT162b2 or mRNA-1273. No antigen has been assigned to these receptors. The specimen comprised CD4+ T cells from PBMCs cultured without peptide, sampled after COVID-19 vaccination. These receptor sequences come from a human donor who had a prior SARS-CoV-2 infection.

The rearrangement links TRBV4-2 to TRBJ2-7; 13 positions agree with TRBD2. V dropped 1 base and J dropped 0; count of bases not matched to a gene: 15. This CDR3 is built from 21 residues. The germline gives CDR1 LGHNA, CDR2 YNFKEQ. The CDR3 loop is CASSQAGTSGTFFSLSYEQYF. The DNA of the CDR3 is TGTGCCAGCAGCCAAGCCGGGACTAGCGGGACATTCTTTTCTCTCTCCTACGAGCAGTACTTC.

The rearrangement links TRBV19 to TRBJ2-5, with TRBD2 matching 7 bases. The V and J ends lost 2 bases and 2 bases, in that order; junction bases with no gene match: 8. CDR3 length: 16 residues. CDR1 and CDR2 (germline): LNHDA, SQIVND (reference sequence). In DNA, the CDR3 is TGTGCCAGTAGTATATACAGCGGGGTGATACAAGAGACCCAGTACTTC. Its protein product is CASSIYSGVIQETQYF.

The V call is TRBV4-3, the J call TRBJ2-5, with 13 positions matching TRBD2. With V trimmed by 4 bases and J by 1 base, 3 bases remained unmatched. The germline V gene has CDR1 LGHNA and CDR2 YSLEER. The CDR3 has 16 amino acids. CDR3 in DNA: TGCGCCAGCAGCCTGACTAGCGGGAGGTTCCAAGAGACCCAGTACTTC. Residues: CASSLTSGRFQETQYF.

V and J are TRBV7-9 and TRBJ1-2, with D possibly TRBD1 on 6 matching bases. CDR3 length equals 14 residues. V was cut by 0 bases and J by 8 bases, with 13 bases left in between. CDR1 and CDR2 from the germline V gene are SEHNR and FQNEAQ (reference sequence). CDR3 DNA sequence: TGTGCCAGCAGCTTAGCCGGGGGCCGGGGAGGCTACACCTTC. As protein: CASSLAGGRGGYTF.

The V gene is TRBV19, the J gene TRBJ1-4; 9 bases align to TRBD1. This CDR3 spans 14 amino acids. With 5 bases clipped from V and 7 bases from J, the junction kept 5 bases outside the gene matches. The germline V gene has CDR1 LNHDA and CDR2 SQIVND (reference sequence). CDR3 protein: CASSEQGAVEKLFF. The CDR3 bases are TGTGCCAGTAGTGAACAGGGGGCGGTTGAAAAACTGTTTTTT.

This clone was seen once. The rearrangement joins TRBV2 to TRBJ1-1; 7 nucleotides align to TRBD1. This CDR3 is 13 amino acids long. Germline V gives CDR1 SNHLY, CDR2 FYNNEI. With 4 bases clipped from V and 2 bases from J, the junction kept 1 base outside the gene matches. In DNA form, the CDR3 reads TGTGCCAGCAGTGGGGACAGTAACACTGAAGCTTTCTTT. This translates into CASSGDSNTEAFF.

This clone was seen more than once but under ten times. This chain connects TRBV2 to TRBJ1-5; unclear D gene. Germline V CDR1 and CDR2: SNHLY, FYNNEI. This CDR3 is 14 amino acids long. Trimming cost V 4 bases and J 3 bases, with 10 bases left between them. The CDR3 bases are TGTGCCAGCAGTGCCGAGAGGTCCAATCAGCCCCAGCATTTT. This sequence encodes CASSAERSNQPQHF.

V and J are TRBV7-9 and TRBJ2-5, with 9 bases identical to TRBD1. V lost 5 bases, J lost 3 bases, and 4 bases stayed unmatched. This CDR3 is built from 14 residues. Germline V gene lookup returns CDR1 SEHNR and CDR2 FQNEAQ (reference sequence). CDR3 in amino acids: CASSPGTGKETQYF. The DNA of the CDR3 is TGTGCCAGCAGCCCCGGGACAGGGAAAGAGACCCAGTACTTC.

The V gene is TRBV10-3, the J gene TRBJ1-1, with D perhaps matching TRBD1 (5 bases). This CDR3 contains 14 residues. Germline V CDR1 and CDR2: ENHRY, SYGVKD. V was cut by 3 bases and J by 1 base, with 9 bases left in between. The chain's CDR3 is CAISDGGRNTEAFF. Here the CDR3 DNA reads TGTGCCATCAGTGACGGGGGACGGAACACTGAAGCTTTCTTT.